This T cell receptor (beta chain) came from a study of shared clonotypes between healthy human individuals. Notes on this clone: The junction shows a germline mismatch at one end, possibly a read error.

Data came from immunoSEQ multiplex PCR; TCRdb stores just in-frame clones and leaves some out. The top ten clones hold 30% to 40% of a sample with fewer than 850,000 clones, less than 95% of them seen once. This CDR3 spans 13 amino acids. This rearrangement joins TRBV5-7 to TRBJ2-5; D uncertain. TRBV5-7 has ORF status, its function being uncertain. This receptor was obtained from a young man in good health. Some clones in this sample may be carry-over from other donors' samples. What was sequenced was memory CD8+ T cells from PBMCs. Subset defined: CD45RO+ cells pooled with CCR7-negative TemRA cells. CDR3 in amino acids: CASSLESQGTQYF. CDR3 in DNA: TGTGCCAGCAGCTTGGAATCGCAAGGGACCCAGTACTTC.